This entry lists 11 T cell receptor beta chains sequenced from one sample in a study of T cells in localized non-small cell lung cancer. The repertoire was sequenced with immunoSEQ multiplex PCR; TCRdb's copy has only in-frame clones and lacks some. The repertoire holds 20,000 to 25,000 clones, less than 95% seen once, with about 7% in the top ten. This specimen was peripheral blood, taken before any cancer treatment. The receptors originated from a woman between 35 and 75 years old with stage I lung adenocarcinoma.

The rearrangement uses TRBV5-1 and TRBJ2-5, with D possibly being TRBD1 (6 bases). Per germline, CDR1 SGHRS and CDR2 YFSETQ. Trimming removed 0 bases from V and 5 bases from J, with 11 bases in between. This CDR3 has 14 amino acids. CDR3 residues: CASSLAPGVETQYF. The CDR3, as DNA: TGCGCCAGCAGCTTGGCTCCAGGGGTGGAGACCCAGTACTTC.

The chain uses TRBV7-2 and TRBJ2-1; weak D call: TRBD2 (5 bases). V gave up 1 base and J gave up 8 bases, with 18 bases separating them. Germline V gene data show CDR1 as SGHTA and CDR2 as FQGNSA. The CDR3 has 16 amino acids. CDR3 in amino acids: CASSLGGLAVTDEQFF. The CDR3 nucleotides are TGTGCCAGCAGCTTAGGGGGTCTAGCAGTGACCGATGAGCAGTTCTTC. Looking up the rest from reference TRBV7-2 and TRBJ2-1 gives the full variable domain: GAGVSQSPSNKVTEKGKDVELRCDPISGHTALYWYRQSLGQGLEFLIYFQGNSAPDKSGLPSDRFSAERTGGSVSTLTIQRTQQEDSAVYLCASSLGGLAVTDEQFFGPGTRLTVL.

This chain connects TRBV28 to TRBJ1-5; D is unclear. The germline gives CDR1 MDHEN, CDR2 SYDVKM. The germline V and J ends were trimmed by 7 bases and 4 bases, with 17 bases remaining between them. The CDR3 consists of 15 residues. CDR3 DNA: TGTGCCAGCACCAGAAGCACACGGCCTAATCAGCCCCAGCATTTT. Translated: CASTRSTRPNQPQHF.

The CDR3 loop is CASSLKTRSGDYTGELFF. CDR3 sequence (DNA): TGTGCCAGCAGCCTAAAGACTAGGTCGGGAGATTACACCGGGGAGCTGTTTTTT. The genes are TRBV13 and TRBJ2-2, with D possibly being TRBD2 (6 bases). V lost 5 bases and J lost 3, with 22 bases in between. CDR1 and CDR2 from the germline V gene are PRHDT and FYEKMQ (reference sequence). This CDR3 region has 18 residues.

Here the CDR3 DNA reads TGTGCCAGCAGCGTCGGCGGGAGGGGGGATTGGGAGCAGTACTTC. Its protein product is CASSVGGRGDWEQYF. The V gene is TRBV9, the J gene TRBJ2-7, with 9 bases identical to TRBD2. Trimming cost V 2 bases and J 7 bases; bases outside gene matches: 10. CDR3 length equals 15 residues. Germline V CDR1 and CDR2: SGDLS, YYNGEE.

V is TRBV7-2 and J is TRBJ2-1; D gene uncertain. Trimming shortened V by 7 bases and J by 3 bases, and 13 bases separated the two germline ends. Germline loops: CDR1 SGHTA, CDR2 FQGNSA. This CDR3 contains 14 residues. The CDR3 DNA reads as TGTGCCAGCAAAGGCAACCAGCTCTACAATGAGCAGTTCTTC. Residues: CASKGNQLYNEQFF.

V is TRBV15 and J is TRBJ1-1; D is perhaps TRBD1 (5 bases). This CDR3 is 14 amino acids long. Germline CDR1 and CDR2: LNHNV and YYDKDF (reference sequence). The V and J ends lost 0 bases and 0 bases respectively, with 5 bases between them. The CDR3 spells CATSRDRVNTEAFF. Here the CDR3 DNA reads TGTGCCACCAGCAGAGACAGGGTGAACACTGAAGCTTTCTTT.

The rearrangement joins TRBV7-8 to TRBJ2-1; D possibly corresponds to TRBD2 (6 bases). Germline-derived CDR1 and CDR2 are SGHVS and FQNEAQ. The CDR3 runs to 15 residues. V lost 5 bases and J lost 7, with 18 bases in between. The chain's CDR3 is CASSQARHRGNEQFF. CDR3 DNA: TGTGCCAGCAGCCAAGCCAGGCACCGGGGGAATGAGCAGTTCTTC.

The chain recombines TRBV18 with TRBJ1-5, with a tentative D call TRBD1 (5 bases). Germline V lookup: CDR1 KGHSH, CDR2 LQKENI. The CDR3 is 16 amino acids. Trimming removed 3 bases from V and 3 bases from J, with 15 bases in between. CDR3 residues: CASSPGRGGHNQPQHF. Written as DNA, the CDR3 is TGTGCCAGCTCACCCGGGCGGGGCGGTCACAATCAGCCCCAGCATTTT.

V usage is TRBV7-9 and J usage is TRBJ2-5, with D possibly matching TRBD2 (6 bases). V lost 2 bases, J lost 4 bases, and 11 bases lay in between. The CDR3 extends over 14 amino acids. In germline, CDR1 is SEHNR, CDR2 FQNEAQ (reference sequence). The CDR3 region has the DNA TGTGCCAGCAGCTTAAATCGGGGGTTAGAGACCCAGTACTTC. This encodes CASSLNRGLETQYF.

This clone is medium-sized within its sample. The V call is TRBV12-5, the J call TRBJ1-5; D ambiguous. The CDR3 is made up of 11 amino acids. Trimming took 5 bases from V and 4 from J, leaving 3 bases between them. Germline loops: CDR1 LGHNT, CDR2 FRNRAP. CDR3 sequence reads: CASGPNQPQHF. CDR3 in DNA: TGTGCTAGTGGTCCGAATCAGCCCCAGCATTTT. Full variable domain (remainder filled in from reference TRBV12-5 and TRBJ1-5): DARVTQTPRHKVTEMGQEVTMRCQPILGHNTVFWYRQTMMQGLELLAYFRNRAPLDDSGMPKDRFSAEMPDATLATLKIQPSEPRDSAVYFCASGPNQPQHFGDGTRLSIL.